The 2 T cell receptor beta chains reported below all come from one sample, sequenced in a study of cytomegalovirus exposure and HLA in healthy donors. A multiplex PCR was run with 60 Vbeta primers and 13 Jbeta primers. Sequenced by immunoSEQ multiplex PCR; TCRdb stores in-frame clones only, minus some. Of about 89,000 clones detected, roughly 85% appear once; the ten largest clones hold about 7.2%. The sample was PBMCs. The receptors come from a middle-aged man in good health and CMV-seropositive.

The chain combines TRBV6-5 with TRBJ1-6; 7 nucleotides match TRBD1. There are 13 residues in the CDR3. V dropped 6 bases and J dropped 9; count of bases not matched to a gene: 5. Germline V gene sequence: CDR1 MNHEY, CDR2 SVGAGI. This chain's CDR3 is CASSGTESSPLHF. CDR3 sequence (DNA): TGTGCCAGCAGCGGGACAGAGAGTTCACCCCTCCACTTT.

V and J are TRBV7-6 and TRBJ1-5; D is ambiguous. Germline-derived CDR1 and CDR2 are SGHVS and FNYEAQ. The CDR3 has 15 residues. Trimming left V 0 bases short and J 9 bases short, with 15 bases between. The CDR3 loop reads CASSLAKEKTAPQHF. In DNA form, the CDR3 reads TGTGCCAGCAGCTTAGCGAAAGAGAAAACCGCGCCCCAGCATTTT.